The source of this TCR beta chain is a study of blood T cells in healthy people across ages. Study-wide results and limits: CMV infection status of these donors was not known. Diversity estimates drawn from one million T cells were deemed underestimates. Across samples, TCR beta diversity tracked strongly with naive T cell percentage.

The CDR3 contains 13 residues. Per germline, CDR1 DFQATT and CDR2 SNEGSKA (reference sequence). V dropped 3 bases and J dropped 3 bases, with 12 bases sitting between them. Through a sample-barcoded 5' primer and a J-beta primer mix, a second PCR was run for roughly 6 to 12 cycles. MiXCR was run by TCRdb on the 5' RACE reads, yielding one entry per CDR3 protein. In the table there are some 900,000 distinct CDR3 sequences, roughly 48% of which are singletons. The sample providers were healthy Caucasian people from Russia, aged roughly 6 to 95. The sample holds a few counts of this clonotype. The antigen is not known.

Sample: blood. The receptor's source is a man aged 25-45 years in good health. J is TRBJ2-7 and V is TRBV20-1, with D uncertain. CDR3 protein: CSARGMGFYEQYF. Written as DNA, the CDR3 is TGCAGTGCTAGGGGGATGGGCTTCTACGAGCAGTACTTC.